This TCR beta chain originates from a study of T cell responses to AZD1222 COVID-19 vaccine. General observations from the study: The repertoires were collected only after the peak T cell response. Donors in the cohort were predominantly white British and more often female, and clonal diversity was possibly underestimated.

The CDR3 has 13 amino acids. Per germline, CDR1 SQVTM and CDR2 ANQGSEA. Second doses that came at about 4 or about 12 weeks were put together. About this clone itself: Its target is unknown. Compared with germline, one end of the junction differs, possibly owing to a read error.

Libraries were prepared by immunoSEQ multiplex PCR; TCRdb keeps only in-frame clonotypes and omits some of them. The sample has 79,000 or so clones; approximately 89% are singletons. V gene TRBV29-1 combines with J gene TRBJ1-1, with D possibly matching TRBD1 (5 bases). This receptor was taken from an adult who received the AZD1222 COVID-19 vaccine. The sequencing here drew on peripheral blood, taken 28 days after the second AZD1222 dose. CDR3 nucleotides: TGCAGCGCTGAAAAAACAGGGAACACTGAAGCTTTCTTT. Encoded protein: CSAEKTGNTEAFF.